These T cell receptor beta chains were read from a single sample in a study of vaccination and CD4 T cells after COVID-19. Which antigens these TCRs recognize remains unknown. TCRdb re-derived calls from the PCR reads in MiXCR, one entry per CDR3 protein. Here the sample spans under 20,000 distinct CDR3 sequences, around 31% being singletons. The sample consisted of cultured CD4+ T cells from blood. These receptors were obtained from a human donor with COVID-19. Both conserved end residues are part of each CDR3. The order of the fields is clone size, J gene, V gene, D gene, CDR3 DNA, CDR3 protein. A D gene is named only where the DNA matches it firmly. Some rows have no size entry. The others give once, few or many, or a class for an expanded clone.

clone_size: .; j_call: TRBJ2-7; v_call: TRBV6-2/TRBV6-3; d_call: TRBD1; cdr3_nt: TGTGCCAGCAGGCTGACAGGGGCTTCCTACGAGCAGTACTTC; cdr3_aa: CASRLTGASYEQYF
clone_size: few; j_call: TRBJ1-6; v_call: TRBV12-3/TRBV12-4; d_call: .; cdr3_nt: TGTGCCAGCAGTCAGCTTGGACGGCTTAATTCACCCCTCCACTTT; cdr3_aa: CASSQLGRLNSPLHF
clone_size: .; j_call: TRBJ2-1; v_call: TRBV5-4; d_call: .; cdr3_nt: TGTGCCAGCAGCACCCCCCTCGGCAACAATGAGCAGTTCTTC; cdr3_aa: CASSTPLGNNEQFF
clone_size: .; j_call: TRBJ2-2; v_call: TRBV5-1; d_call: .; cdr3_nt: TGCGCCAGCAGCTTGGCCGGGACGGGGTCCGGGGAGCTGTTTTTT; cdr3_aa: CASSLAGTGSGELFF
clone_size: .; j_call: TRBJ1-6; v_call: TRBV7-7; d_call: .; cdr3_nt: TGTGCCAGCAGTTTGGATTCACCCCTCCACTTT; cdr3_aa: CASSLDSPLHF
clone_size: medium-sized; j_call: TRBJ1-5; v_call: TRBV7-2; d_call: .; cdr3_nt: TGTGCCAGCAGCTCCTCGGGACGCCCCAATCAGCCCCAGCATTTT; cdr3_aa: CASSSSGRPNQPQHF
clone_size: few; j_call: TRBJ2-3; v_call: TRBV21-1; d_call: .; cdr3_nt: TGTGCCAGCAGCGCACAGGGAGATACGCAGTATTTT; cdr3_aa: CASSAQGDTQYF
clone_size: once; j_call: TRBJ1-1; v_call: TRBV4-2; d_call: .; cdr3_nt: TGTGCCAGCAGCCAAGGGGGGTTTGCGAACACTGAAGCTTTCTTT; cdr3_aa: CASSQGGFANTEAFF
clone_size: .; j_call: TRBJ1-2; v_call: TRBV6-1; d_call: TRBD1; cdr3_nt: TGTGCCAGCAGTGGAGGACAGGTTTCCTATGGCTACACCTTC; cdr3_aa: CASSGGQVSYGYTF
clone_size: few; j_call: TRBJ1-6; v_call: TRBV7-2; d_call: .; cdr3_nt: TGTGCCAGCAGCTTAGATCGGTCACCCCTCCACTTT; cdr3_aa: CASSLDRSPLHF
clone_size: .; j_call: TRBJ2-7; v_call: TRBV29-1; d_call: .; cdr3_nt: TGCAGCGTTGACGGAAACAGGATCGGGGAGCAGTACTTC; cdr3_aa: CSVDGNRIGEQYF
clone_size: once; j_call: TRBJ2-2; v_call: TRBV5-3; d_call: .; cdr3_nt: TGTGCCAGCAGCTTGTTCTTCGGTTCCAACACCGGGGAGCTGTTTTTT; cdr3_aa: CASSLFFGSNTGELFF
clone_size: .; j_call: TRBJ1-4; v_call: TRBV19; d_call: .; cdr3_nt: TGTGCCAGTAAGCAGCGTGCTAATGAAAAACTGTTTTTT; cdr3_aa: CASKQRANEKLFF
clone_size: few; j_call: TRBJ1-2; v_call: TRBV6-5; d_call: TRBD1; cdr3_nt: TGTGCCAGCAGTTCCTCCAGGGGGGACTACACCTTC; cdr3_aa: CASSSSRGDYTF
clone_size: .; j_call: TRBJ2-2; v_call: TRBV2; d_call: TRBD2; cdr3_nt: TGTGCCAGCAGGTCGGGCGGACTAGCGGGGGGCGCGAACACCGGGGAGCTGTTTTTT; cdr3_aa: CASRSGGLAGGANTGELFF
clone_size: few; j_call: TRBJ1-5; v_call: TRBV7-2; d_call: .; cdr3_nt: TGTGCCAGCAGCCCACAGGATAGCAATCAGCCCCAGCATTTT; cdr3_aa: CASSPQDSNQPQHF
clone_size: .; j_call: TRBJ2-5; v_call: TRBV20-1; d_call: .; cdr3_nt: TGCAGTGCTGTACCTCAGGGGTGGCAAGAGACCCAGTACTTC; cdr3_aa: CSAVPQGWQETQYF
clone_size: few; j_call: TRBJ2-3; v_call: TRBV20-1; d_call: TRBD2; cdr3_nt: TGCAGTGCTAGGCAGCGGGGGGGTGGCACAGATACGCAGTATTTT; cdr3_aa: CSARQRGGGTDTQYF
clone_size: few; j_call: TRBJ2-2; v_call: TRBV11-1; d_call: .; cdr3_nt: TGTGCCAGCAGCCCTACCGTAGGCAGCACCGGGGAGCTGTTTTTT; cdr3_aa: CASSPTVGSTGELFF
clone_size: .; j_call: TRBJ2-7; v_call: TRBV19; d_call: .; cdr3_nt: TGTGCCAGTAGTATCGGCGGGCTGAACTACGAGCAGTACTTC; cdr3_aa: CASSIGGLNYEQYF
clone_size: once; j_call: TRBJ2-1; v_call: TRBV19; d_call: TRBD1; cdr3_nt: TGTGCCAGTAGTATCCGGGACAGGGTTAGTGAGCAGTTCTTC; cdr3_aa: CASSIRDRVSEQFF
clone_size: few; j_call: TRBJ2-2; v_call: TRBV7-8; d_call: TRBD1; cdr3_nt: TGTGCCAGCAGCTTAGGGGGATCTAGGGGGCTTAGCACCGGGGAGCTGTTTTTT; cdr3_aa: CASSLGGSRGLSTGELFF
clone_size: few; j_call: TRBJ2-3; v_call: TRBV20-1; d_call: TRBD2; cdr3_nt: TGCAGTGCGACGGCGGGGGGTCGAGAAGTAGATACGCAGTATTTT; cdr3_aa: CSATAGGREVDTQYF
clone_size: once; j_call: TRBJ2-3; v_call: TRBV4-2; d_call: .; cdr3_nt: TGTGCCAGCAGGCCCGGGACCAAGTTCGCAGATACGCAGTATTTT; cdr3_aa: CASRPGTKFADTQYF
clone_size: few; j_call: TRBJ1-1; v_call: TRBV12-3/TRBV12-4; d_call: .; cdr3_nt: TGTGCCAGCAGCCTACTAGGCACTGAAGCTTTCTTT; cdr3_aa: CASSLLGTEAFF
clone_size: .; j_call: TRBJ1-2; v_call: TRBV7-9; d_call: TRBD1; cdr3_nt: TGTGCCAGCAGCTTAGCGACCACAGGGGGGGGCTACACCTTC; cdr3_aa: CASSLATTGGGYTF
clone_size: .; j_call: TRBJ1-2; v_call: TRBV5-1; d_call: TRBD1; cdr3_nt: TGCGCCAGCAGCTTGTATGGGACAGGGGACTCGCGGGATGGCTACACCTTC; cdr3_aa: CASSLYGTGDSRDGYTF
clone_size: medium-sized; j_call: TRBJ1-3; v_call: TRBV20-1; d_call: TRBD1; cdr3_nt: TGCAGCGCCAGGCGGACAGGCGGAGCCGGGTCTGGAAACACCATATATTTT; cdr3_aa: CSARRTGGAGSGNTIYF
clone_size: few; j_call: TRBJ2-5; v_call: TRBV7-9; d_call: TRBD2; cdr3_nt: TGTGCCACCAGGCGGGGGGCGGGGGAGACCCAGTACTTC; cdr3_aa: CATRRGAGETQYF
clone_size: .; j_call: TRBJ2-5; v_call: TRBV20-1; d_call: TRBD2; cdr3_nt: TGCAGTGCTGAGGGACTAGCGGGGACGTACCAAGAGACCCAGTACTTC; cdr3_aa: CSAEGLAGTYQETQYF
clone_size: few; j_call: TRBJ1-2; v_call: TRBV6-1; d_call: .; cdr3_nt: TGTGCCAGCAGTGGACGGGGAAAGGGGACGGTTGGCTACACCTTC; cdr3_aa: CASSGRGKGTVGYTF
clone_size: .; j_call: TRBJ2-3; v_call: TRBV20-1; d_call: TRBD2; cdr3_nt: TGCAGTGCTCCAAAGTTCCCTAGCGGACTCACAGATACGCAGTATTTT; cdr3_aa: CSAPKFPSGLTDTQYF
clone_size: .; j_call: TRBJ2-4; v_call: TRBV12-3/TRBV12-4; d_call: TRBD1; cdr3_nt: TGTGCCAGCAGTTTTAGTCAGGGGGCCGTCTTC; cdr3_aa: CASSFSQGAVF
clone_size: few; j_call: TRBJ1-1; v_call: TRBV5-4; d_call: .; cdr3_nt: TGTGCCATACAGGAGAACACTGAAGCTTTCTTT; cdr3_aa: CAIQENTEAFF
clone_size: .; j_call: TRBJ1-4; v_call: TRBV24-1; d_call: TRBD1; cdr3_nt: TGTGCCACCAGTGAATCGGGACAGGGGGATGAAAAACTGTTTTTT; cdr3_aa: CATSESGQGDEKLFF
clone_size: few; j_call: TRBJ2-5; v_call: TRBV20-1; d_call: .; cdr3_nt: TGCAGTGCTAGCAGGATGGGCGGAGAGACCCAGTACTTC; cdr3_aa: CSASRMGGETQYF
clone_size: .; j_call: TRBJ1-2; v_call: TRBV2; d_call: .; cdr3_nt: TGTGCCAGCACCCAAAGGGCAGGTGGAGCTAACTATGGCTACACCTTC; cdr3_aa: CASTQRAGGANYGYTF
clone_size: .; j_call: TRBJ1-4; v_call: TRBV2; d_call: .; cdr3_nt: TGTGCCAGCAACTACGGGACGGGGGATGAAAAACTGTTTTTT; cdr3_aa: CASNYGTGDEKLFF
clone_size: few; j_call: TRBJ2-3; v_call: TRBV15; d_call: TRBD1; cdr3_nt: TGTGCCACTACGCCGGGACAGCCCATGAATACGCAGTATTTT; cdr3_aa: CATTPGQPMNTQYF
clone_size: few; j_call: TRBJ2-1; v_call: TRBV7-2; d_call: .; cdr3_nt: TGTGCCAGCAGCTTAGCGCATAACGGGGGTGAGCAGTTCTTC; cdr3_aa: CASSLAHNGGEQFF
clone_size: .; j_call: TRBJ1-1; v_call: TRBV5-8; d_call: .; cdr3_nt: TGTGCCAGCAGCCGAAGGACGGGGATGAACACTGAAGCTTTCTTT; cdr3_aa: CASSRRTGMNTEAFF
clone_size: few; j_call: TRBJ1-5; v_call: TRBV20-1; d_call: .; cdr3_nt: TGCAGTGCCGTTCCCCCGCAGGGGAGCAATCAGCCCCAGCATTTT; cdr3_aa: CSAVPPQGSNQPQHF
clone_size: .; j_call: TRBJ2-3; v_call: TRBV10-3; d_call: .; cdr3_nt: TGTGCCATCAGTGAGTCGGGGCTCACAGATACGCAGTATTTT; cdr3_aa: CAISESGLTDTQYF
clone_size: .; j_call: TRBJ1-1; v_call: TRBV18; d_call: .; cdr3_nt: TGTGCCAGCTCACCCTTAGGGGGGGACACTGAAGCTTTCTTT; cdr3_aa: CASSPLGGDTEAFF
clone_size: few; j_call: TRBJ1-2; v_call: TRBV7-6; d_call: TRBD1; cdr3_nt: TGTGCCAGCAGGCCGGGACAGGGAAGCTATGGCTACACCTTC; cdr3_aa: CASRPGQGSYGYTF
clone_size: few; j_call: TRBJ1-6; v_call: TRBV10-3; d_call: TRBD1; cdr3_nt: TGTGCCATCATGGCAGGGGGTCAATCACCCCTCCACTTT; cdr3_aa: CAIMAGGQSPLHF
clone_size: few; j_call: TRBJ2-2; v_call: TRBV10-1; d_call: .; cdr3_nt: TGCGCCAGCAGTGATAAGGCAGGGGAAAACACCGGGGAGCTGTTTTTT; cdr3_aa: CASSDKAGENTGELFF
clone_size: .; j_call: TRBJ1-3; v_call: TRBV6-1; d_call: .; cdr3_nt: TGTGCCAGCAGTGAATTATGGGTCGGATCCCCAAACACCATATATTTT; cdr3_aa: CASSELWVGSPNTIYF
clone_size: few; j_call: TRBJ1-5; v_call: TRBV27; d_call: .; cdr3_nt: TGTGCCAGCAGCTCGGAGGAAGGTCAGCCCCAGCATTTT; cdr3_aa: CASSSEEGQPQHF